The source of this TCR beta chain is a study of T cell repertoires in cytomegalovirus infection. The study's findings and limits: HLA-C-restricted CMV-specific TCR beta clonotypes were dominant in the ex vivo response. Carriage of CMV together with the relevant HLA was identifiable through cumulative public TCR beta family frequency.

Ten or more counts support this clonotype. Antigen: not known. Between the trimmed V and J ends, which lost 4 bases and 4 bases, there was a span of 14 bases. Germline values: CDR1 SGHDT, CDR2 YYEEEE. CDR3 length equals 14 residues. TCRdb re-called the reads through MiXCR, storing one row per CDR3 protein. The sample shows under 95,000 distinct CDR3 sequences, 3.5% to 4% of them seen only once. This chain joins TRBV5-6 and TRBJ1-1, with D possibly matching TRBD1 (6 bases). The receptor was derived from a human donor in good health (CMV status not recorded). Some clones in this sample may be carry-over from other donors' samples. The specimen sequenced was PBMCs. The DNA for the CDR3 is TGTGCCAGCAGCCGGACTACAGGGATCACTGAAGCTTTCTTT. Protein sequence: CASSRTTGITEAFF.